The T cell receptor beta chain under discussion was sequenced for a study of glioma-infiltrating T cells after dendritic cell vaccination. The study's findings and limits: The cohort had few patients with full blood and tumor sets. Survival was not directly related to TCR clonality in these patients.

This sample's time point: after dendritic cell vaccination, including at tumor progression/relapse. The immunoSEQ assay amplified TCRB CDR3 from up to roughly 2 ug DNA. The primer mix had 60 V beta and 13 J beta primers. Generated by immunoSEQ multiplex PCR, the TCRdb table keeps only in-frame clones and is missing some. The profile shows 75,000 to 95,000 clones, around 86% of them singletons. V lost 1 base and J 0 bases, leaving 8 bases between the germline ends. The CDR3 runs to 15 residues. Germline CDR1 is SGHKS and CDR2 is YYEKEE (reference sequence). About this clone: Its antigen is currently unknown.

This sequence originates from a human donor with glioblastoma. Sequencing used blood, obtained after dendritic cell vaccination. The chain recombines TRBV5-5 with TRBJ1-3, with D possibly TRBD1 on 5 matching bases. The CDR3 bases are TGTGCCAGCAGCTTGATCGGGGGCTCTGGAAACACCATATATTTT. Encoded protein: CASSLIGGSGNTIYF. Full variable domain (outside the CDR3, taken from reference TRBV5-5 and TRBJ1-3): DAGVTQSPTHLIKTRGQQVTLRCSPISGHKSVSWYQQVLGQGPQFIFQYYEKEERGRGNFPDRFSARQFPNYSSELNVNALLLGDSALYLCASSLIGGSGNTIYFGEGSWLTVV.